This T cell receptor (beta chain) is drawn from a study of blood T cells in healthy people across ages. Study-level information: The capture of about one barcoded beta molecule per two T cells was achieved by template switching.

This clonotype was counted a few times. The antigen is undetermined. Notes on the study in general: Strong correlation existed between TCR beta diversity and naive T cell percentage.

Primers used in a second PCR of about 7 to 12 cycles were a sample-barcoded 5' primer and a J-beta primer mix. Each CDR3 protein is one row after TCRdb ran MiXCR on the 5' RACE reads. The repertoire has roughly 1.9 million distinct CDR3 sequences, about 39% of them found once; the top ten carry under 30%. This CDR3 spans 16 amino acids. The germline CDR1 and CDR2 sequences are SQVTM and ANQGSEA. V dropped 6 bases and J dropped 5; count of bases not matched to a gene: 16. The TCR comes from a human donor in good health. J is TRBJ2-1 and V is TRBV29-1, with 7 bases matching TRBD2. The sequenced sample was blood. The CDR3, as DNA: TGCAGCGTGCGGGGACTACCCCAAAGGTCCGACAATGAGCAGTTCTTC. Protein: CSVRGLPQRSDNEQFF.